Each of the 15 T cell receptor beta chains below was sequenced from the same sample in a study of beta chain features in type 1 diabetes. Study outcomes and limitations: Shortening that was moderate but significant affected the TCRB CDR3s of Type 1 diabetes patients in all four CD4+ subsets.

Reverse transcribing all isolated RNA meant expressed TCRB transcripts were sequenced. Here immunoSEQ multiplex PCR was the method, and the copy in TCRdb shows in-frame clones only, minus some. The sample has 500,000 to 650,000 clones; roughly 12% are singletons. Their antigen targets remain unknown. The sequenced sample was naive CD4+ T cells from blood. The receptors derive from a man aged 25 to 40 with type 1 diabetes.

The chain carries TRBV9 and TRBJ1-1, with TRBD1 identical over 10 bases. The CDR3 length is 13 residues. The germline gives CDR1 SGDLS, CDR2 YYNGEE. V was clipped by 0 bases and J by 7 bases; unmatched bases: 0. The CDR3 nucleotides are TGTGCCAGCAGCGTAGGGACAGGGGGTGAAGCTTTCTTT. This sequence encodes CASSVGTGGEAFF.

This rearrangement joins TRBV7-9 to TRBJ1-1; D is possibly TRBD1 (5 bases). Germline values: CDR1 SEHNR, CDR2 FQNEAQ (reference sequence). The CDR3 is 13 residues long. Trimming pared 8 bases from V and 10 bases from J, leaving 20 bases between. The CDR3 DNA reads as TGTGCCAGCCAGTCCGGGACCCCGGGGGTAGCTTTCTTT. Translation gives CASQSGTPGVAFF.

This clone was found a few times. This chain links TRBV7-2 with TRBJ2-5; D might be TRBD1 (6 bases). The germline V and J ends were trimmed by 3 bases and 1 base, with 15 bases remaining between them. Germline V CDR1 and CDR2: SGHTA, FQGNSA. CDR3 length: 16 residues. This chain's CDR3 is CASSLQRDRRQETQYF. For the CDR3, the DNA is TGTGCCAGCAGCTTGCAACGAGACAGGCGCCAAGAGACCCAGTACTTC.

This clone occurred a few times. The genes are TRBV4-3 and TRBJ1-2; D gene uncertain. The CDR3 sequence is 14 residues long. V shed 1 base and J shed 4 bases, with 10 bases lying between them. Germline assignment: CDR1 LGHNA and CDR2 YSLEER. CDR3 in DNA: TGCGCCAGCAGCCAAGCAGCACTGAGCTATGGCTACACCTTC. Its protein is CASSQAALSYGYTF.

This clone was seen a few times. The rearrangement uses TRBV14 and TRBJ2-4, with TRBD2 as a possible D gene (5 bases). Germline CDR1 reads SGHDN; CDR2 reads FVKESK. This CDR3 is built from 16 residues. V lost 3 bases and J lost 0, with 12 bases in between. The CDR3: CASSQGGPLAKNIQYF. The CDR3 coding sequence is TGTGCCAGCAGCCAGGGCGGGCCCCTAGCCAAAAACATTCAGTACTTC.

The sample holds a few counts of this clone. This chain joins TRBV30 and TRBJ1-2; D remains unclear. The V end was cut by 8 bases, the J end by 12 bases, with 10 bases between. The germline gives CDR1 GTSNPN, CDR2 SVGIG (reference sequence). This CDR3 is 8 amino acids long. The CDR3 sequence is CALHGNTF. CDR3 DNA: TGTGCCCTTCACGGGAACACCTTC. The entire variable domain, with the rest obtained from reference TRBV30 and TRBJ1-2, is as follows: SQTIHQWPATLVQPVGSPLSLECTVEGTSNPNLYWYRQAAGRGLQLLFYSVGIGQISSEVPQNLSASRPQDRQFILSSKKLLLSDSGFYLCALHGNTFGSGTRLTVV.

This clone has a handful of counts. The chain couples TRBV6-5 to TRBJ2-7; tentatively, D is TRBD2 (6 bases). Germline CDR1 MNHEY, CDR2 SVGAGI. Trimming shortened V by 2 bases and J by 2 bases, and 13 bases separated the two germline ends. The CDR3 length is 15 residues. CDR3 amino acids: CASSYTASVPYEQYF. DNA of the CDR3: TGTGCCAGCAGTTACACGGCTAGCGTTCCCTACGAGCAGTACTTC.

This clone was seen a handful of times. The chain has TRBV4-2 and TRBJ2-7; D is unresolved. Trimming pared 0 bases from V and 4 bases from J, leaving 7 bases between. Germline V gene sequence: CDR1 LGHNA, CDR2 YNFKEQ. The CDR3 totals 13 residues. The CDR3 protein is CASSQERGYEQYF. In DNA, the CDR3 is TGTGCCAGCAGCCAAGAGCGCGGTTACGAGCAGTACTTC.

J is TRBJ1-5 and V is TRBV5-1; D is undetermined. Germline V gene lookup returns CDR1 SGHRS and CDR2 YFSETQ. Trimming shortened V by 0 bases and J by 3 bases, and 7 bases separated the two germline ends. The CDR3 has 14 amino acids. CDR3 DNA sequence: TGCGCCAGCAGCTTGGCCGGGGACAATCAGCCCCAGCATTTT. As protein: CASSLAGDNQPQHF.

V gene TRBV19 combines with J gene TRBJ1-4; D gene uncertain. Trimming took 3 bases from V and 4 from J, leaving 12 bases between them. The CDR3 contains 15 residues. Germline V CDR1 and CDR2: LNHDA, SQIVND (reference sequence). CDR3 sequence reads: CASSMVGQLNEKLFF. CDR3 coding DNA: TGTGCCAGTAGTATGGTCGGGCAGCTTAATGAAAAACTGTTTTTT.

This clone was counted only a few times. The V gene is TRBV7-9, the J gene TRBJ1-2; the D gene is possibly TRBD1 (5 bases). Trimming took 0 bases from V and 8 from J, leaving 13 bases between them. The CDR3 is 14 amino acids. Germline CDR1 reads SEHNR; CDR2 reads FQNEAQ (reference sequence). DNA for the CDR3: TGTGCCAGCAGCTTAGCAGCCGGTCAGGGAGGCTACACCTTC. The encoded protein is CASSLAAGQGGYTF.

This clone was picked up a small number of times. The V call is TRBV10-3, the J call TRBJ2-6, with D tentatively TRBD1 (6 bases). This CDR3 is built from 14 residues. Trimming removed 8 bases at V and 4 bases at J, with 12 bases between. Germline CDR1 is ENHRY and CDR2 is SYGVKD. The CDR3: CAIQQGTGANVLTF. CDR3 coding DNA: TGTGCCATCCAACAGGGAACCGGGGCCAACGTCCTGACTTTC.

V is TRBV7-8 and J is TRBJ2-4; D remains ambiguous. Deletions cut 5 bases from V and 6 bases from J, with 5 bases between. Per the germline V gene, CDR1 is SGHVS and CDR2 is FQNEAQ. The CDR3 has 11 amino acids. Here the CDR3 DNA reads TGTGCCAGCAGCCAAAGAAACATTCAGTACTTC. Protein product: CASSQRNIQYF.

This clone was observed a handful of times. The rearrangement joins TRBV7-9 to TRBJ2-7; D is undetermined. The V gene's germline CDR1 is SEHNR and CDR2 FQNEAQ (reference sequence). CDR3 length: 14 amino acids. The V end was cut by 8 bases, the J end by 4 bases, with 18 bases between. CDR3 protein: CASSRPSMRYEQYF. CDR3 nucleotide sequence: TGTGCCAGCTCTCGGCCGAGTATGAGATACGAGCAGTACTTC.

This clone was observed a few times. It is likely a read error, because the conserved phenylalanine at the end of the CDR3 is missing. It is unclear where the CDR3 begins or ends on the DNA, so no DNA is shown, and the CDR3 is as TCRdb lists it. The CDR3 loop is CASSYLHPRPPGVVGP. The chain uses TRBV6-5 and TRBJ2-7. The germline CDR1 and CDR2 sequences are MNHEY and SVGAGI. The CDR3 region is 16 residues in length, termini included.